A selection of T cell receptor beta chains follows, all from one sample in a study of blood T cells in healthy people across ages. TCRdb reprocessed the 5' RACE reads with MiXCR, giving one entry per CDR3 protein. The sample has around 1,500,000 distinct CDR3 sequences; 42% are singletons. Sequenced sample: blood. The receptors here all came from a woman younger than 35 in good health. The CDR3 runs from the conserved cysteine through the conserved F or W. A D gene is named only where the DNA matches it firmly. Clone size, where shown, is once, few, many, or a class for clones that have expanded.

TRBJ2-3	TRBD1	.	TRBV6-2/TRBV6-3	CASSADRGGSDTQYF	TGTGCCAGCAGTGCAGACAGGGGTGGATCAGATACGCAGTATTTT
TRBJ1-1	.	.	TRBV6-1	CASKTTGRGAFF	TGTGCCAGCAAGACAACAGGTCGTGGGGCTTTCTTT
TRBJ1-1	.	few	TRBV27	CASRYRELNTEAFF	TGTGCCAGCAGGTACAGGGAACTGAACACTGAAGCTTTCTTT
TRBJ1-5	TRBD1	few	TRBV10-3	CAISGTGSNSNQPQHF	TGTGCCATCAGCGGGACAGGTTCTAATAGCAATCAGCCCCAGCATTTT
TRBJ2-3	.	few	TRBV7-9	CASSLVGSAVTDTQYF	TGTGCCAGCAGCTTAGTCGGGTCGGCGGTAACAGATACGCAGTATTTT
TRBJ2-7	.	.	TRBV4-2	CASSQDQAGFYNEQYF	TGTGCCAGCAGCCAAGATCAGGCTGGCTTCTACAATGAGCAGTACTTC
TRBJ2-3	.	.	TRBV2	CASSVQRFGDTQYF	TGTGCCAGCAGTGTACAGAGGTTCGGCGATACGCAGTATTTT
TRBJ2-1	.	.	TRBV3-1	CASSQNPSSEQFF	TGTGCCAGCAGCCAGAATCCTAGCAGTGAGCAGTTCTTC
TRBJ2-7	.	few	TRBV28	CASREGAEQYF	TGTGCCAGCAGAGAAGGGGCCGAGCAGTACTTC
TRBJ2-3	.	.	TRBV20-1	CSARVPETDTQYF	TGCAGTGCTAGAGTTCCTGAGACAGATACGCAGTATTTT
TRBJ2-7	.	.	TRBV29-1	CSPCVQPSNYEQYF	TGCAGCCCGTGCGTCCAGCCCAGCAACTACGAGCAGTACTTC
TRBJ2-7	TRBD2	few	TRBV29-1	CSVGPGGSYEQYF	TGCAGCGTCGGACCGGGGGGGTCCTACGAGCAGTACTTC
TRBJ2-7	TRBD2	.	TRBV7-2	CASSLVGGGRGVSYEQYF	TGTGCCAGCAGCTTAGTTGGTGGCGGGAGAGGGGTCAGCTACGAGCAGTACTTC
TRBJ1-2	.	few	TRBV25-1	CASSPSGILRGYTF	TGTGCCAGCAGTCCCTCGGGCATCTTGCGGGGCTACACCTTC
TRBJ1-1	.	once	TRBV5-1	CASSLVLQGNTEAFF	TGCGCCAGCAGCTTAGTACTACAGGGGAACACTGAAGCTTTCTTT
TRBJ2-1	.	.	TRBV30	CAWRSVTRGYNEQFF	TGTGCCTGGAGGAGCGTAACTCGGGGTTACAATGAGCAGTTCTTC
TRBJ1-2	TRBD1	few	TRBV5-6	CASSLAGGTGNYGYTF	TGTGCCAGCAGCTTGGCGGGGGGGACAGGCAACTATGGCTACACCTTC
TRBJ2-1	TRBD2	few	TRBV20-1	CSASPLAGGPFNEQFF	TGCAGTGCTAGCCCACTAGCGGGAGGGCCGTTCAATGAGCAGTTCTTC
TRBJ2-7	.	.	TRBV20-1	CSATDFTNLEQYF	TGCAGTGCTACGGATTTTACTAATCTCGAGCAGTACTTC
TRBJ2-5	TRBD2	.	TRBV25-1	CASSRSGDYMETQYF	TGTGCTAGCAGCAGGTCGGGGGACTACATGGAGACCCAGTACTTC
TRBJ2-3	.	few	TRBV6-5	CASSYSITSLGLGADTQYF	TGTGCCAGCAGTTACTCAATAACCTCTCTGGGTTTGGGGGCGGATACGCAGTATTTT
TRBJ1-1	.	.	TRBV2	CASCLGHQDGEAFF	TGTGCCAGCTGTTTGGGACACCAAGATGGTGAAGCTTTCTTT
TRBJ2-3	TRBD2	.	TRBV20-1	CSPRPPGSGSVMTDTQYF	TGCAGTCCCAGGCCACCCGGTAGCGGGAGTGTGATGACAGATACGCAGTATTTT
TRBJ2-5	TRBD1	.	TRBV20-1	CSAKTGVGETQYF	TGCAGTGCTAAGACAGGGGTCGGGGAGACCCAGTACTTC
TRBJ2-1	TRBD1	.	TRBV7-2	CASTPGQGFSNEQFF	TGTGCCAGTACTCCGGGACAGGGTTTTTCCAATGAGCAGTTCTTC
TRBJ2-4	.	.	TRBV5-1	CASSVEKERSSYNEQYF	TGCGCCAGCAGCGTAGAGAAAGAGCGGAGCTCCTACAATGAGCAGTACTTC
TRBJ2-1	.	few	TRBV7-7	CASSHMGGAYEQFF	TGTGCCAGCAGTCACATGGGGGGCGCCTATGAGCAGTTCTTC
TRBJ2-1	.	once	TRBV7-8	CASSLTNQRKFF	TGTGCCAGCAGCTTAACCAACCAGAGGAAGTTCTTC
TRBJ2-1	.	.	TRBV12-3/TRBV12-4	CASSFRTVLVTNEQFF	TGTGCCAGCAGTTTCCGGACAGTGCTCGTTACTAATGAGCAGTTCTTC
TRBJ2-7	.	.	TRBV15	CATSTGGSSYEQYF	TGTGCCACCAGCACCGGAGGGAGCTCCTACGAGCAGTACTTC
TRBJ2-2	.	once	TRBV4-1	CASSREPGPGGGELFF	TGCGCCAGCAGCCGAGAACCGGGACCGGGTGGCGGGGAGCTGTTTTTT
TRBJ2-7	.	many	TRBV27	CASSHHKGAYEQYF	TGTGCCAGCAGTCACCACAAGGGTGCCTACGAGCAGTACTTC
TRBJ2-2	TRBD2	.	TRBV20-1	CSARRRSGGTKSNTGELFF	TGCAGTGCTCGGCGGAGGAGCGGGGGGACTAAATCGAACACCGGGGAGCTGTTTTTT
TRBJ2-5	TRBD2	.	TRBV20-1	CSARDLWTSGGEETQYF	TGCAGTGCTAGAGATCTGTGGACTAGCGGGGGGGAAGAGACCCAGTACTTC
TRBJ2-7	.	.	TRBV28	CASSRMQGLYEQYF	TGTGCCAGCAGTCGTATGCAGGGCCTCTACGAGCAGTACTTC
TRBJ2-4	.	.	TRBV4-1	CASSQSLLAKNIQYF	TGCGCCAGCAGCCAAAGCCTCTTAGCCAAAAACATTCAGTACTTC
TRBJ2-7	.	few	TRBV18	CASSPFAGEQYF	TGTGCCAGCTCACCTTTCGCGGGTGAGCAGTACTTC
TRBJ2-7	TRBD1	.	TRBV4-2	CASSQTVSPGQGIYEQYF	TGTGCCAGCAGCCAGACGGTGTCCCCCGGACAGGGGATCTACGAGCAGTACTTC